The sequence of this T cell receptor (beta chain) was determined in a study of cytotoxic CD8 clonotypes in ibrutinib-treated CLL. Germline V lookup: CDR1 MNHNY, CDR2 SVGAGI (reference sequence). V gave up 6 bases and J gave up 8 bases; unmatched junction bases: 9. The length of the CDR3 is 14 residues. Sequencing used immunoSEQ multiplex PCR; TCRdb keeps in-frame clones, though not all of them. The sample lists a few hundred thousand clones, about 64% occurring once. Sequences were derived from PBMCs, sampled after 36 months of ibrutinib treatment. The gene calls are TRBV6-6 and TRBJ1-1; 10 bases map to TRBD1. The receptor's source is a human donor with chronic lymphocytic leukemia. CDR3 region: CASSYGTGVEEAFF. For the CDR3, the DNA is TGTGCCAGCAGCTATGGGACAGGGGTGGAGGAAGCTTTCTTT.